A single sample gave rise to the 8 T cell receptor beta chains below, sequenced in a study of Ad26.COV2.S vaccination and SARS-CoV-2 variants. Profiling relied on immunoSEQ multiplex PCR, and the TCRdb table lists in-frame clones only, not all of them. The sample holds 350,000 to 600,000 clones, 80% to 90% seen once. This sample's treatment: about 20 received Ad26.COV2.S at low or high dose, single or two shots; 5 received placebo; per-sample allocation not given. Sampling occurred on day 63 after the first vaccine or placebo injection. The sample consisted of peripheral blood, taken in a trial of Ad26.COV2.S vaccine versus placebo. These receptors came from a person aged 18-60 years who received the Ad26.COV2.S COVID-19 vaccine or a placebo.

V is TRBV15 and J is TRBJ2-1; the match to TRBD1 covers 7 bases. This CDR3 has 16 amino acids. The germline V gene has CDR1 LNHNV and CDR2 YYDKDF (reference sequence). V lost 1 base, J lost 4 bases, and 7 bases stayed unmatched. CDR3 nucleotide sequence: TGTGCCACCAGCAGAGGTTCCGGGACAGCTTACAATGAGCAGTTCTTC. As protein: CATSRGSGTAYNEQFF.

The chain links TRBV29-1 to TRBJ2-7; weak D call: TRBD2 (5 bases). The CDR3 is 12 amino acids. Per the germline V gene, CDR1 is SQVTM and CDR2 is ANQGSEA. The V end was cut by 4 bases, the J end by 4 bases, with 11 bases between. The CDR3 loop is CSVGGQAYEQYF. In DNA, the CDR3 is TGCAGCGTTGGAGGGCAGGCTTACGAGCAGTACTTC.

The V and J genes are TRBV2 and TRBJ2-4; no firm D call. Trimming took off 3 bases at V and 8 bases at J, with 14 bases between the two ends. CDR1 is SNHLY, CDR2 FYNNEI, per germline. This CDR3 is 14 amino acids long. Here the CDR3 DNA reads TGTGCCAGCAGTGAGGGCCCTGTCCTAGACATTCAGTACTTC. Protein sequence: CASSEGPVLDIQYF. The whole variable domain, remainder taken from reference TRBV2 and TRBJ2-4, is EPEVTQTPSHQVTQMGQEVILRCVPISNHLYFYWYRQILGQKVEFLVSFYNNEISEKSEIFDDQFSVERPDGSNFTLKIRSTKLEDSAMYFCASSEGPVLDIQYFGAGTRLSVL.

The V gene is TRBV29-1, the J gene TRBJ1-2; D possibly corresponds to TRBD1 (5 bases). The CDR3 spans 13 residues. The V gene lost 3 bases and the J gene lost 8 bases, with 16 bases spanning the gap. Germline CDR1 SQVTM, CDR2 ANQGSEA. The CDR3 nucleotides are TGCAGCGTTGATGGGACCGCCTCAGGGGGCTACACCTTC. This gives the protein CSVDGTASGGYTF.

This chain links TRBV28 with TRBJ1-6; D gene unclear. V was cut by 4 bases and J by 0 bases, with 10 bases left in between. The CDR3 has 16 residues. CDR1 is MDHEN, CDR2 SYDVKM, per germline. DNA for the CDR3: TGTGCCAGCAGTTGGGTCAGGAGCTCCTATAATTCACCCCTCCACTTT. Amino acids: CASSWVRSSYNSPLHF.

CDR3 nucleotides: TGTGCCAGCAGCTGGCAGACAGGGGCCTACGAGCAGTACTTC. It specifies CASSWQTGAYEQYF. The chain is built from TRBV7-2 and TRBJ2-7; 8 bases fit TRBD1. CDR3 size: 14 residues. Germline V lookup: CDR1 SGHTA, CDR2 FQGNSA. The trim removed 4 bases at V and 2 bases at J, leaving 4 bases unmatched.

V gene TRBV2 combines with J gene TRBJ2-7; 10 bases line up with TRBD2. CDR3 length: 13 residues. V shed 10 bases and J 1 base; nucleotides not matched to a gene: 4. The V gene's germline CDR1 is SNHLY and CDR2 FYNNEI. The CDR3, as DNA: TGTGCCACCAGCGGGAGGGGTTCCTACGAGCAGTACTTC. It codes for CATSGRGSYEQYF.

In this sample, this clone turned up once. J is TRBJ2-1 and V is TRBV6-2 or TRBV6-3; no clear D. This CDR3 contains 14 residues. V lost 2 bases and J 3 bases, leaving 8 bases between the germline ends. Germline assignment: CDR1 MNHEY and CDR2 SVGEGT. The CDR3 DNA sequence: TGTGCCAGCAGTTACCCCTCATACTACAATGAGCAGTTCTTC. Amino acid sequence: CASSYPSYYNEQFF.